What follows describes a single T cell receptor beta chain. This sample is part of a study of blood T cell repertoires in COVID-19. The repertoire was sequenced with immunoSEQ multiplex PCR; TCRdb's copy has only in-frame clones and lacks some. The sample records around 84,000 clones, about 80% being singletons. With 6 bases clipped from V and 13 bases from J, the junction kept 10 bases outside the gene matches. Germline V gene data show CDR1 as MNHEY and CDR2 as SVGAGI. CDR3 length: 14 residues. This rearrangement joins TRBV6-5 to TRBJ2-6; TRBD1 matches 9 bases. The clonotype originates from a man aged 50 to 60 with active or convalescent COVID-19. Sequenced input: peripheral blood. The CDR3: CASRTGGSPVVLTF. The CDR3 DNA is TGTGCCAGCAGAACAGGGGGCTCTCCCGTTGTCCTGACTTTC.